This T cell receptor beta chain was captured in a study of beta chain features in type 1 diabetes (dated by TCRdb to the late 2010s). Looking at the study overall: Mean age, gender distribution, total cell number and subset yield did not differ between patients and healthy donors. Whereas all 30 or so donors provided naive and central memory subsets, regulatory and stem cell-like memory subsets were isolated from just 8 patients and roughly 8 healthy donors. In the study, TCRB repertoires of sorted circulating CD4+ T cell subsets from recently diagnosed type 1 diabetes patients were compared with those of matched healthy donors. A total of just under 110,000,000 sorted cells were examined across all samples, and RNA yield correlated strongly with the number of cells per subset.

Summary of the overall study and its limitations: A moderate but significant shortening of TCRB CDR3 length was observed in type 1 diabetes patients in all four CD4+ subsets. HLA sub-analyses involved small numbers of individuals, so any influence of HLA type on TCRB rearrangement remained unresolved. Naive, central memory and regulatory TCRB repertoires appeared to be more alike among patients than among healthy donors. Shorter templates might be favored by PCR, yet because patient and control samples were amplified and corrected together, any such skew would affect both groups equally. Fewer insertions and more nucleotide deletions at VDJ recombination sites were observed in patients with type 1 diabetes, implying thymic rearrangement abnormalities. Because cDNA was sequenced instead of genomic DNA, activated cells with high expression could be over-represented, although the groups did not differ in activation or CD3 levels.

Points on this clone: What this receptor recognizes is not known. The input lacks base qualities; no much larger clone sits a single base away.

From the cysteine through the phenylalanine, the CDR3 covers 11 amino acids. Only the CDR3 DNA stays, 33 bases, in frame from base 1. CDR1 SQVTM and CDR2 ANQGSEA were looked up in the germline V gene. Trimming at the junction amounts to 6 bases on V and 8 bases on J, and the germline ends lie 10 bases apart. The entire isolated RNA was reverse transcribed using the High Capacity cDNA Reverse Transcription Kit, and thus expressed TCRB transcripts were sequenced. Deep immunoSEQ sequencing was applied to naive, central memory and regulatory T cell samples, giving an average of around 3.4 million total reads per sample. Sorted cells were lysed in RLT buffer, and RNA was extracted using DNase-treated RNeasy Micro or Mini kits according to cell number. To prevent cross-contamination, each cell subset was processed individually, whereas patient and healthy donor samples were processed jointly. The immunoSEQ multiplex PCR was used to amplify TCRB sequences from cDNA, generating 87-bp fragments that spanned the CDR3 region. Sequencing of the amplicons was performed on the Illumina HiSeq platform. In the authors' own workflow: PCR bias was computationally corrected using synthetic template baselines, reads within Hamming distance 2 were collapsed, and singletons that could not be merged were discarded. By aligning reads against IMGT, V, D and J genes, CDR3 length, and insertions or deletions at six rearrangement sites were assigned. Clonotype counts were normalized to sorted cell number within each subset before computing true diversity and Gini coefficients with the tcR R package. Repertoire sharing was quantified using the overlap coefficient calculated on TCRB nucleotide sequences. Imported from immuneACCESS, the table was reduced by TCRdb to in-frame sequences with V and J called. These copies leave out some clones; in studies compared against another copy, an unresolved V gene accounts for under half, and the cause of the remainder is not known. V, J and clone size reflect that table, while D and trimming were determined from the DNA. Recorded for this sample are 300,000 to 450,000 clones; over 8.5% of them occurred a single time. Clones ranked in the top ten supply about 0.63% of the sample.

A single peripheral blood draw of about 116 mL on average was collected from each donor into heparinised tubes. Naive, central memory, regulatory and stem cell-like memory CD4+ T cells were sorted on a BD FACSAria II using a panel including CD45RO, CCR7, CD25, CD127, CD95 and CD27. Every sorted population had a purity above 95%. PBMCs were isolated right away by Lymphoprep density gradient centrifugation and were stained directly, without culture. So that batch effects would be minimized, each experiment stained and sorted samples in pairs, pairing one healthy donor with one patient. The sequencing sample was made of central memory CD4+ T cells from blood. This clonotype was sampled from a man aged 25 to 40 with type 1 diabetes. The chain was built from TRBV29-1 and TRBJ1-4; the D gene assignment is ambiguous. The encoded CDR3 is CSVMDGEKLFF. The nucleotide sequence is TGCAGCGTAATGGACGGCGAAAAACTGTTTTTT. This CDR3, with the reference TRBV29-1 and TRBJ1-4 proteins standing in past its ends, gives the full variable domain SAVISQKPSRDICQRGTSLTIQCQVDSQVTMMFWYRQQPGQSLTLIATANQGSEATYESGFVIDKFPISRPNLTFSTLTVSNMSPEDSSIYLCSVMDGEKLFFGSGTQLSVL.